The subject of this entry is one T cell receptor beta chain. The antigen this receptor binds is unknown. HCMV serostatus was determined by detecting HCMV-specific IgG in serum with a commercial ELISA kit. Peripheral blood mononuclear cells were isolated from blood by Ficoll density gradient centrifugation. This entry is derived from a study of T cells expressing NK-cell markers (dated by TCRdb to 2020 to 2022). With regard to the full study: Seven or eight donors provided sorted CD3+CD56+NKG2C+, CD3+CD56+NKG2C- and CD3+CD56-NKG2C+ T-cell subsets, whose TCR beta-chain repertoires were profiled. The libraries were sequenced on Illumina HiSeq 2000/2500, MiSeq or NextSeq, producing 2 x 150 bp reads. Randomly selected healthy volunteers, three men and five women, were used as the eight sequenced donors. Of the eight sequenced donors, seven were found to be HCMV-seropositive and one was found to be HCMV-seronegative.

The full study reports these points: Those dominant clonotypes were again the most abundant among CD3+CD56-NKG2C+ cells in a few donors, at about 28.3-65%. In a handful of donors, the dominant CD3+CD56+NKG2C+ clonotypes were among the top 10 CD8+ clonotypes and accounted for roughly 1.0-7.0% of CD8+ T cells. Whether the expanded NKG2C-expressing T cell clones were specific for HCMV antigens was left unclear.

From a lookup of the germline V gene, CDR1 and CDR2 are KGHSH and LQKENI. The CDR3 spans 17 residues, from the cysteine through the phenylalanine. DNA for this receptor is not on file. TCRdb shows the sequencer as Illumina HiSeq 2000. The TCR beta cDNA libraries were made using 5'RACE template switching, a step that added both a universal primer site and unique molecular identifiers. cDNA synthesis was primed from the TCR beta constant segment and was followed by two successive PCR amplification steps. In the paper's pipeline: MIGEC was used to demultiplex reads and group reads by UMI, and MiTCR was used to assemble and quantify clonotypes. To remove erroneous sequences, TCR cDNA sequences were retained only when supported by two or more reads. Downstream repertoire analysis used the tcR package, and clonotypes were matched across fractions by CDR3 nucleotide sequence plus V segment. VDJmatch was used to annotate antigen specificity against VDJdb, with one amino acid substitution allowed in CDR3. TCRdb reprocessed the reads and lists each CDR3 protein sequence as a single entry, with no DNA. These V and J calls rely on TCRdb rather than the paper's analysis. This specimen's table enumerates 400,000 to 450,000 distinct CDR3 sequences. Of the sample, under 7.5% falls within the top ten clones.

The clonotype was recovered from a woman aged 18-70 years in good health. The chain was built from TRBV18 and TRBJ1-1; TCRdb selects TRBD1, and the lack of DNA leaves this call unchecked. Sequenced material: blood T cells: a sorted CD56 or NKG2C T cell subset, CD4+ or CD8+ T cells, or bulk PBMC T cells (not recorded which). The CDR3 protein is CASSPPGTANLDSEAFF.